This passage covers 30 T cell receptor beta chains from one sample sequenced in a study of breast tumors, draining lymph nodes, adjacent tissues. TCRdb re-analysed the multiplex PCR reads in MiXCR, keeping a single row per CDR3 protein. Among some 17,000 distinct CDR3 sequences listed, about 45% were seen once. The sample comprised tumor-adjacent breast tissue. The receptor set was obtained from a female donor with breast cancer. Some clones in this sample may be carry-over from other donors' samples.

V and J are TRBV12-3 or TRBV12-4 and TRBJ2-3; 9 positions agree with TRBD1. This CDR3 spans 16 amino acids. Trimming cost V 6 bases and J 6 bases; bases outside gene matches: 13. The CDR3 DNA is TGTGCCAGCAGGGGCGGACAGGGGTTAGGTTACGATACGCAGTATTTT. This translates into CASRGGQGLGYDTQYF.

This clonotype was seen at least ten times. The chain carries TRBV18 and TRBJ2-3, with D possibly TRBD2 on 5 matching bases. This CDR3 contains 13 residues. CDR1 and CDR2 from the germline V gene are KGHSH and LQKENI. The V end lost 6 bases, the J end lost 6 bases, and 13 bases lay between the germline ends. This CDR3 is CASSRDDGDTQYF. The CDR3 nucleotides are TGTGCCAGCTCCCGGGATGACGGGGATACGCAGTATTTT.

Ten or more counts support this clonotype. The chain is built from TRBV6-2 or TRBV6-3 and TRBJ1-2; TRBD1 matches 8 bases. V shed 6 bases and J 4 bases; nucleotides not matched to a gene: 10. Per germline, CDR1 MNHEY and CDR2 SVGEGT. The CDR3 has 15 amino acids. Written as DNA, the CDR3 is TGTGCCAGCAGCTATCCCGCGACAGGGGCCTATGGCTACACCTTC. It yields the protein CASSYPATGAYGYTF.

DNA of the CDR3: TGCAGCGTTGAGGGCGGAAACCCTAACAATGAGCAGTTCTTC. This translates into CSVEGGNPNNEQFF. This chain links TRBV29-1 with TRBJ2-1; D unclear. The CDR3 runs to 14 residues. Germline CDR1 SQVTM, CDR2 ANQGSEA. Trimming pared 3 bases from V and 5 bases from J, leaving 14 bases between.

This clonotype has a count of ten or more. The CDR3 DNA sequence: TGTGCCAGCAGTGCGGGGGGCCTAACAAAAAACATTCAGTACTTC. It is translated as CASSAGGLTKNIQYF. V is TRBV12-3 or TRBV12-4 and J is TRBJ2-4; TRBD2 matches at 8 bases. With V trimmed by 5 bases and J by 4 bases, 7 bases remained unmatched. The CDR3 has 15 amino acids.

This chain joins TRBV6-1 and TRBJ2-2; 10 bases agree with TRBD2. In germline, CDR1 is MNHNS, CDR2 SASEGT. V shed 1 base, J shed 3 bases, and the junction held 2 bases outside the gene matches. This CDR3 has 16 residues. The chain's CDR3 is CASSEGTSGYTGELFF. CDR3 DNA: TGTGCCAGCAGTGAAGGGACTAGCGGATACACCGGGGAGCTGTTTTTT.

J is TRBJ1-3 and V is TRBV6-1; 10 bases agree with TRBD1. Looked up from germline, CDR1 is MNHNS and CDR2 is SASEGT. Trimming took 5 bases from V and 4 from J; bases not matched to a gene: 8. The CDR3 spans 16 residues. Here the CDR3 reads CASSYADRGQGNTIYF. The DNA of the CDR3 is TGTGCCAGCAGTTACGCTGACAGGGGGCAAGGAAACACCATATATTTT.

CDR3 in amino acids: CSADSGNTIYF. CDR3 coding DNA: TGCAGCGCGGACAGCGGAAACACCATATATTTT. The chain carries TRBV29-1 and TRBJ1-3; D possibly corresponds to TRBD1 (6 bases). The V gene's germline CDR1 is SQVTM and CDR2 ANQGSEA. V was cut by 7 bases and J by 4 bases, with 8 bases left in between. The CDR3 is made up of 11 amino acids.

By proportion, this clonotype is medium-sized. The chain employs TRBV7-9 and TRBJ2-3; D might be TRBD1 (6 bases). CDR1 is SEHNR, CDR2 FQNEAQ, per germline (reference sequence). V was trimmed by 0 bases and J by 1 base, leaving 8 bases between them. The CDR3 extends over 15 amino acids. The CDR3 spells CASSLAGAGTDTQYF. The CDR3 DNA is TGTGCCAGCAGCTTAGCGGGGGCGGGCACAGATACGCAGTATTTT.

The chain uses TRBV19 and TRBJ1-1; D is possibly TRBD1 (5 bases). Germline V CDR1 and CDR2: LNHDA, SQIVND (reference sequence). The CDR3 totals 14 residues. Trimming shortened V by 6 bases and J by 3 bases, and 14 bases separated the two germline ends. CDR3 loop: CASSLDGGYTEAFF. For the CDR3, the DNA is TGTGCCAGTAGCCTAGACGGGGGGTACACTGAAGCTTTCTTT. Based on the CDR3 plus reference TRBV19 and TRBJ1-1, the full variable domain is DGGITQSPKYLFRKEGQNVTLSCEQNLNHDAMYWYRQDPGQGLRLIYYSQIVNDFQKGDIAEGYSVSREKKESFPLTVTSAQKNPTAFYLCASSLDGGYTEAFFGQGTRLTVV.

This clonotype was detected ten times or more. V and J are TRBV19 and TRBJ2-3; TRBD2 aligns across 9 bases. V was clipped by 3 bases and J by 0 bases; unmatched bases: 4. CDR1 is LNHDA, CDR2 SQIVND, per germline (reference sequence). The CDR3 is 16 residues long. Here the CDR3 reads CASSIGRGGSTDTQYF. The DNA of the CDR3 is TGTGCCAGTAGTATCGGGCGGGGGGGAAGCACAGATACGCAGTATTTT. The full variable domain, its missing parts supplied by reference TRBV19 and TRBJ2-3, is DGGITQSPKYLFRKEGQNVTLSCEQNLNHDAMYWYRQDPGQGLRLIYYSQIVNDFQKGDIAEGYSVSREKKESFPLTVTSAQKNPTAFYLCASSIGRGGSTDTQYFGPGTRLTVL.

A remark on this clonotype: The CDR3 does not close with the conserved phenylalanine or tryptophan, likely indicating a read error. V gene TRBV12-3 or TRBV12-4 combines with J gene TRBJ2-3, with D perhaps matching TRBD2 (6 bases). V lost 8 bases and J 3 bases, leaving 15 bases between the germline ends. CDR3 length equals 14 residues. CDR3: CASLAGGPTDTQYL. DNA of the CDR3: TGTGCCAGCCTTGCCGGAGGGCCAACAGATACGCAGTATCTT.

The chain combines TRBV15 with TRBJ1-4; D not resolved. This CDR3 has 15 amino acids. The germline V gene encodes CDR1 LNHNV and CDR2 YYDKDF (reference sequence). Deletions cut 0 bases from V and 0 bases from J, with 5 bases between. The CDR3 region is CATSRERTTNEKLFF. Here the CDR3 DNA reads TGTGCCACCAGCAGAGAGAGAACAACTAATGAAAAACTGTTTTTT.

This clonotype has only one observation. Germline is not matched at one junction end, which may reflect a read error. V and J are TRBV5-1 and TRBJ1-2, with 9 bases fitting TRBD1. In germline, CDR1 is SGHRS, CDR2 YFSETQ. This CDR3 has 16 amino acids. CDR3 sequence reads: CASSFTGTGFNYDYTF. In DNA form, the CDR3 reads TGCGCCAGCAGCTTCACCGGGACAGGGTTTAACTATGACTACACCTTC.

The chain couples TRBV5-6 to TRBJ2-2; no firm D call. With 4 bases removed from V and 2 bases from J, the gap between germline ends came to 9 bases. The CDR3 covers 14 residues. Germline lookup yields CDR1 SGHDT and CDR2 YYEEEE. The CDR3 region is CASSLTRNTGELFF. The CDR3 nucleotides are TGTGCCAGCAGCCTTACAAGAAACACCGGGGAGCTGTTTTTT.

This clonotype is medium-sized. The rearrangement uses TRBV15 and TRBJ2-7, with a tentative D call TRBD2 (5 bases). Germline assignment: CDR1 LNHNV and CDR2 YYDKDF (reference sequence). V lost 0 bases and J 5 bases, leaving 8 bases between the germline ends. The length of the CDR3 is 13 residues. CDR3 DNA sequence: TGTGCCACCAGCAGAGATCGGGGTCACGAGCAGTACTTC. Translating gives CATSRDRGHEQYF.

This clonotype was recorded many times. This could be a read error, since a much larger clone is one nucleotide away. This chain connects TRBV7-9 to TRBJ2-1; 7 bases are shared with TRBD2. The CDR3 extends over 14 amino acids. Germline V gene data show CDR1 as SEHNR and CDR2 as FQNEAQ (reference sequence). CDR3 bases: TGTGCCAGCAGGCCCGGGACTACCTACAATGAGCAGTCCTTC. It specifies CASRPGTTYNEQSF.

The chain carries TRBV7-9 and TRBJ2-7, with TRBD1 as a possible D gene (6 bases). V dropped 5 bases and J dropped 2 bases, with 10 bases sitting between them. CDR3 size: 13 residues. Germline CDR1 is SEHNR and CDR2 is FQNEAQ (reference sequence). CDR3 nucleotides: TGTGCCAGCAGCCGGACAGAGACCTACGAGCAGTACTTC. Translation: CASSRTETYEQYF.

This clonotype was counted a few times. The chain employs TRBV19 and TRBJ2-7; 10 bases fit TRBD1. Germline V gene lookup returns CDR1 LNHDA and CDR2 SQIVND (reference sequence). V shed 8 bases, J shed 7 bases, and the junction held 11 bases outside the gene matches. The CDR3 totals 14 residues. CDR3 loop: CASQPGQGTKEQYF. CDR3 sequence (DNA): TGTGCCAGTCAACCGGGACAGGGGACGAAAGAGCAGTACTTC.

For this clonotype: At one boundary the junction diverges from the germline segment, which might be a read error. V is TRBV7-2 and J is TRBJ1-2; possibly TRBD1 for D (6 bases). The CDR3 runs to 11 residues. CDR1 is SGHTA, CDR2 FQGNSA, per germline. Written as DNA, the CDR3 is TGTGCCAGCAGCACTCAGTACGGACAGCACTTC. It translates to CASSTQYGQHF.

This clonotype was detected ten times or more. V is TRBV19 and J is TRBJ2-3; no definite D call. The CDR3 is 13 residues long. V dropped 5 bases and J dropped 2 bases, with 8 bases sitting between them. Germline CDR1 LNHDA, CDR2 SQIVND (reference sequence). Here the CDR3 reads CASSRTFTDTQYF. For the CDR3, the DNA is TGTGCCAGTAGTCGAACTTTCACAGATACGCAGTATTTT.

This clonotype was counted at least ten times. The genes are TRBV11-2 and TRBJ2-1; D gene ambiguous. From germline, CDR1 is SGHAT and CDR2 FQNNGV. V dropped 2 bases and J dropped 0 bases, with 14 bases sitting between them. This CDR3 comprises 17 residues. The CDR3 nucleotides are TGTGCCAGCAGCTTAAGGTCTTTGCGGAGCTCCTACAATGAGCAGTTCTTC. It encodes CASSLRSLRSSYNEQFF.

This clonotype was picked up one time. The chain employs TRBV20-1 and TRBJ1-2; D is perhaps TRBD1 (6 bases). This CDR3 is built from 16 residues. The germline V gene encodes CDR1 DFQATT and CDR2 SNEGSKA (reference sequence). Trimming left V 5 bases short and J 2 bases short, with 21 bases between. DNA for the CDR3: TGCAGTGCTTCCTTGCGGCAGCGGGGGGCCAACTATGGCTACACCTTC. This encodes CSASLRQRGANYGYTF.

V and J are TRBV19 and TRBJ1-6; D might be TRBD1 (5 bases). CDR3 length: 14 residues. Per germline, CDR1 LNHDA and CDR2 SQIVND (reference sequence). Trimming took off 7 bases at V and 9 bases at J, with 16 bases between the two ends. CDR3 in DNA: TGTGCCAGTAATGGAGGGGAAGAAATTTCACCCCTCCACTTT. Protein sequence: CASNGGEEISPLHF.

This clonotype was counted ten times or more. This clone may be a read error of a much larger clone one base away. The chain links TRBV5-1 to TRBJ2-7; D is uncertain. The CDR3 runs to 12 residues. Germline V CDR1 and CDR2: SGHRS, YFSETQ. CDR3 in DNA: TGCGCCAGCAGCTTGGGTACCTACGAGCACTACTTC. Protein: CASSLGTYEHYF.

The gene calls are TRBV6-1 and TRBJ2-7; D possibly corresponds to TRBD2 (6 bases). CDR3 length: 12 amino acids. Trimming took off 8 bases at V and 7 bases at J, with 15 bases between the two ends. CDR1 is MNHNS and CDR2 is SASEGT in the germline V gene. The CDR3 sequence: CASSGTFLEQYF. DNA for the CDR3: TGTGCCAGCTCCGGGACTTTCTTGGAGCAGTACTTC.

By sample share, this clonotype is medium-sized. The genes are TRBV12-3 or TRBV12-4 and TRBJ1-3; D unclear. The V end lost 6 bases, the J end lost 0 bases, and 3 bases lay between the germline ends. This CDR3 has 12 residues. The CDR3: CASSYSGNTIYF. In DNA, the CDR3 is TGTGCCAGCAGCTACTCTGGAAACACCATATATTTT.

The rearrangement joins TRBV7-6 to TRBJ2-3; D ambiguous. The CDR3 has 13 residues. Germline V lookup: CDR1 SGHVS, CDR2 FNYEAQ. With 1 base removed from V and 4 bases from J, the gap between germline ends came to 6 bases. The CDR3 DNA follows: TGTGCCAGCAGCTTAGGCGGTTCAGATACGCAGTATTTT. As protein: CASSLGGSDTQYF.

V usage is TRBV7-9 and J usage is TRBJ1-5, with 10 bases fitting TRBD1. Germline V gene data show CDR1 as SEHNR and CDR2 as FQNEAQ (reference sequence). This CDR3 is 18 amino acids long. J gave up 0 bases and V 1 base, and 6 bases lay outside the gene matches. CDR3: CASSLEGQGTYSNQPQHF. DNA of the CDR3: TGTGCCAGCAGCTTAGAGGGACAGGGGACCTATAGCAATCAGCCCCAGCATTTT.

With respect to this clonotype: Since the CDR3 does not end with the conserved phenylalanine or tryptophan, this likely comes from a read error. It is unclear where the CDR3 begins or ends on the DNA, so no DNA is shown, and the CDR3 is as TCRdb lists it. J is TRBJ1-6 and V is TRBV6-4. The germline V gene has CDR1 MRHNA and CDR2 SNTAGT. The CDR3 is 14 amino acids in total, end residues counted. The CDR3 sequence: CASSDGIGPSPLYS.